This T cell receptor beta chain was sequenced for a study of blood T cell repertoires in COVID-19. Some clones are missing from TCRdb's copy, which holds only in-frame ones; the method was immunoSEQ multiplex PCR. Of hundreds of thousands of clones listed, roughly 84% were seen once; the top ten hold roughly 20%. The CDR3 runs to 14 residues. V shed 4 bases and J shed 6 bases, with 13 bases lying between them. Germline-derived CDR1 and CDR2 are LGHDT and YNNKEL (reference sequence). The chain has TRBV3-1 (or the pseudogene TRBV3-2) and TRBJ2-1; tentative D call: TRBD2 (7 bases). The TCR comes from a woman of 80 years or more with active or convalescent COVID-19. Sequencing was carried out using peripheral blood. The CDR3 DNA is TGTGCCAGCAGCCTCTCAGGGGAGGGCAATGAGCAGTTCTTC. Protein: CASSLSGEGNEQFF.